This TCR beta chain was profiled in a study of blood T cell repertoires in COVID-19. Study as a whole: PBMCs, B-cell-depleted T cells, or T cells provided the cDNA or gDNA that made up the material.

J lost 3 bases, V lost 9 bases, and 4 bases had no gene match. The CDR3 spans 12 residues. Germline lookup yields CDR1 SEHNR and CDR2 FQNEAQ (reference sequence). The method was immunoSEQ multiplex PCR; TCRdb's version includes in-frame clones alone and lacks a portion of them. The data contain about 68,000 clones, roughly 85% of them seen just once; the ten biggest clones take up around 3.6%. Seattle's enrolled individuals joined amid active infection and were then monitored longitudinally. The clonotype was recovered from a woman aged 45-59 years with COVID-19, enrolled during active disease. What was sequenced was peripheral blood. The rearrangement uses TRBV7-9 and TRBJ2-7, with 8 nucleotides matching TRBD2. CDR3 sequence (DNA): TGTGCCAGTGGCCTAGCGGGCTACGAGCAGTACTTC. It encodes CASGLAGYEQYF. Full variable domain (rest looked up from reference TRBV7-9 and TRBJ2-7): DTGVSQNPRHKITKRGQNVTFRCDPISEHNRLYWYRQTLGQGPEFLTYFQNEAQLEKSRLLSDRFSAERPKGSFSTLEIQRTEQGDSAMYLCASGLAGYEQYFGPGTRLTVT.